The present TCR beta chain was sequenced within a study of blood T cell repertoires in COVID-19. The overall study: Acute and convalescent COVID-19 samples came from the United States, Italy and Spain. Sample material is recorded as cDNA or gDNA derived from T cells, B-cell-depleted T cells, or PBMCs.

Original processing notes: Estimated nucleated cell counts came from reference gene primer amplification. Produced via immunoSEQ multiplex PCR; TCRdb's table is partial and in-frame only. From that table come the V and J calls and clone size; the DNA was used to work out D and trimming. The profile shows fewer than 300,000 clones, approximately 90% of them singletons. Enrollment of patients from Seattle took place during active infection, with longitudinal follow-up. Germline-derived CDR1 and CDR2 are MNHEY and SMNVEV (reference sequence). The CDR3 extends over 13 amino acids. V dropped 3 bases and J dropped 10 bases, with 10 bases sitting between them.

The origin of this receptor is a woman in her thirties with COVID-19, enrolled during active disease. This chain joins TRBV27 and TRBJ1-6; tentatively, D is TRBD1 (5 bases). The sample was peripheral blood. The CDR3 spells CASSFSAGSPLHF. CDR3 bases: TGTGCCAGCAGTTTTAGTGCAGGGTCACCCCTCCACTTT.